This T cell receptor (beta chain) was documented in a study of shared clonotypes between healthy human individuals. Looking at the study overall: Per donor, three plates held CD4 naive cells, three held CD4 memory, two held CD8 naive and one held CD8 memory.

The V end lost 2 bases, the J end lost 1 base, and 11 bases lay between the germline ends. Germline V gene data show CDR1 as MNHEY and CDR2 as SVGAGI. CDR3 length equals 16 residues. Assay used: immunoSEQ multiplex PCR; TCRdb lists only in-frame clones, some missing. The top ten clones hold nearly 0.065% of a sample with roughly 500,000 clones, more than 95% of them seen once. The chain recombines TRBV6-5 with TRBJ2-2, with TRBD2 as a possible D gene (6 bases). The receptor comes from a woman aged 25 to 39 in good health. The sequenced material came from naive CD4+ T cells sorted from blood. Documented subset: CD45RA+ positively selected. The CDR3 here is CASSYGSGGNTGELFF. CDR3 nucleotide sequence: TGTGCCAGCAGTTACGGGTCCGGGGGGAACACCGGGGAGCTGTTTTTT.